This record covers a single T cell receptor beta chain. Deletions cut 2 bases from V and 2 bases from J, with 22 bases between. Germline V lookup: CDR1 LNHDA, CDR2 SQIVND (reference sequence). This CDR3 is 18 amino acids long. The data originate from a study of OX40 agonist ivuxolimab in advanced cancers. Sequencing was performed with immunoSEQ multiplex PCR; in TCRdb, only in-frame clones are kept and a portion is missing. The data contain 75,000 to 95,000 clones, 85% to 90% of them singletons. This receptor was taken from an adult with an advanced solid tumor such as melanoma, head and neck, liver or kidney cancer. The sample in question was CD4+ or CD8+ T cells sorted from blood, obtained in a trial of the OX40 agonist ivuxolimab. The rearrangement uses TRBV19 and TRBJ2-7; D remains unclear. CDR3 region: CASSIYRPGTLVTYEQYF. In nucleotides, the CDR3 is TGTGCCAGTAGTATATACCGCCCTGGCACCCTGGTTACCTACGAGCAGTACTTC.